This T cell receptor beta chain comes out of a study of spatial heterogeneity in lung cancer. Study-level points and caveats: Tumor TCRs that were ubiquitous and expanded showed up in blood more at resection than follow-up.

With respect to this clonotype: Its cognate antigen is unknown.

TCR cDNA molecules were tagged individually, and each one carried a unique molecular identifier. TCRdb recomputed calls from the 5' RACE reads with MiXCR, one row per CDR3 protein. The profile shows around 50,000 distinct CDR3 sequences, about 7.6% of them singletons. The sample's time point: sample taken at primary tumor resection. Researchers sequenced whole RNA taken from tumor, nontumor lung or frozen PBMC without sorting. Specimen: PBMCs, collected at surgery. The clonotype originates from a female donor with early-stage non-small cell lung cancer.

For the CDR3, the DNA is TGTGCCAGCAGGACCGCCGTGGATAGCAATCAGCCCCAGCATTTT. It codes for CASRTAVDSNQPQHF. The rearrangement joins TRBV6-2 or TRBV6-3 to TRBJ1-5; D gene unclear. Germline assignment: CDR1 MNHEY and CDR2 SVGEGT. The ends were cut back, 6 bases at V and 0 bases at J, with 12 bases in the middle. The CDR3 totals 15 residues.